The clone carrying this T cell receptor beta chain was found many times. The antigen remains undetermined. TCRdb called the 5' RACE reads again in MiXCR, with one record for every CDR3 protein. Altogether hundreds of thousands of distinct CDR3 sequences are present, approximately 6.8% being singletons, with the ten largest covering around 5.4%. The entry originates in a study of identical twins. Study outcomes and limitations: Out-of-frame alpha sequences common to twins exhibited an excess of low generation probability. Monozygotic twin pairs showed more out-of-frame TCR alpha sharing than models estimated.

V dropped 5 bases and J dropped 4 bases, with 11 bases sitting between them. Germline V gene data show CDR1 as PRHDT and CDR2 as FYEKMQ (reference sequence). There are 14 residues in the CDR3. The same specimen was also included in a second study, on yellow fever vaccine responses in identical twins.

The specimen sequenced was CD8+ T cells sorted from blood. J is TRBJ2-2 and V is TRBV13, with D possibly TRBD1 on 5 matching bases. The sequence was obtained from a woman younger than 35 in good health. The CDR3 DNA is TGTGCCAGCAGCCCCCAGGGTCGCACCGGGGAGCTGTTTTTT. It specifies CASSPQGRTGELFF.